This TCR beta chain was captured by sequencing in a study of untreated major depressive disorder (dated by TCRdb to the late 2010s). For context, the study as a whole: In this cross-sectional case-control comparison, antidepressant-free major depressive disorder patients and individually matched non-depressed controls were compared on T cell phenotype and TCR repertoire. The TCRbeta sequencing followed up on differences in Vbeta 5.1, Vbeta 11 and Vbeta 22 usage that flow cytometry had shown in the whole cohort. Beyond this particular receptor, the publication reports: A comparatively small study sample was produced by the strict matching and exclusion criteria, and the generalizability of findings was thereby limited. For the sequencing comparisons, one-tailed planned tests were applied to only three preselected Vbeta families. Higher TRBV05-01 (Vbeta 5.1) usage among CD4+ T cells of depressed patients compared with controls was confirmed by sequencing, with p = 0.040 in a one-tailed test. In every sequenced subject, all of the top five TRBV05-01 clones were private clones. In the sequencing data, TRBV25-01 and TRBV02-01 usage was found to follow the flow-cytometry pattern, although statistical significance was not reached.

Concerning this clone: Its antigen is currently not known. No much larger clonotype is one base removed from it; base qualities were not supplied.

Spanning cysteine to phenylalanine, the CDR3 consists of 16 amino acids. The read is trimmed to its CDR3 DNA, 48 bases read in frame from base 1. Reading the germline V gene gives CDR1 LGHNA and CDR2 YSLEER. The V and J ends are trimmed by 4 bases and 2 bases, leaving 15 bases between them. Each depressed patient was matched pairwise with a non-depressed control on sex, age, current smoking status and body mass index. All participants were of European descent. Controls had no current or lifetime mood disorder and scored 5 or less on the Quick Inventory of Depressive Symptoms-Self Report. All participants were excluded for major medical conditions, Axis I/II comorbidities, regular medication or illicit drug use, or drinking over 100 g alcohol weekly. About 30 ml of peripheral blood was collected from each participant into EDTA tubes. Thawed PBMCs underwent magnetic negative selection with the BD IMag Human CD4 T Lymphocyte Enrichment Set to purify CD4+ T cells. The CD4+ enrichment method typically yielded roughly 96% purity as confirmed by flow cytometry. A subgroup of a few case-control pairs, chosen blind to chemokine receptor expression and flow-cytometric repertoire skewing results, underwent TCRbeta sequencing. All blood samples were drawn in the morning at 8:00 a.m., and PBMCs were separated by Ficoll-Hypaque gradient centrifugation. PBMCs were gradually cooled to -80 degrees C for cryopreservation and then kept in liquid nitrogen until assay.

The Qiagen DNeasy Blood and Tissue Kit was used to extract total genomic DNA from the purified CD4+ T cells. Following immunoSEQ immunosequencing protocols, the TCRbeta CDR3 region, as defined by IMGT, was amplified and sequenced. As for the original processing: The immunoSEQ service preprocessed the raw sequence data to correct PCR and sequencing errors. After being loaded into the immunoSEQ Analyzer, the data underwent further analysis with VDJtools v1.0.7. The paired Wilcoxon signed-rank test was applied to assess differences between patients and controls. What TCRdb holds here is the immuneACCESS table cut down to in-frame rearrangements. Part of the clones is not present; checked against another copy, under half of the missing clones reflect an unresolved V gene, and the others are unexplained. From that table come the V and J calls and clone size; the DNA was used to work out D and trimming. The sample table records about 18,000 clones; about 85% of these occur just once. The ten largest clones represent about 0.82% of the sample.

The receptor was derived from a woman aged 25-40 years in good health. The sample consisted of CD4+ T cells from PBMCs. Rearrangement joined TRBV4-3 to TRBJ2-1; the D segment could be TRBD1, given 7 matching bases. CDR3 loop: CASSLTQGGAYNEQFF. The DNA reads as follows: TGCGCCAGCAGCCTCACTCAGGGGGGAGCCTACAATGAGCAGTTCTTC.